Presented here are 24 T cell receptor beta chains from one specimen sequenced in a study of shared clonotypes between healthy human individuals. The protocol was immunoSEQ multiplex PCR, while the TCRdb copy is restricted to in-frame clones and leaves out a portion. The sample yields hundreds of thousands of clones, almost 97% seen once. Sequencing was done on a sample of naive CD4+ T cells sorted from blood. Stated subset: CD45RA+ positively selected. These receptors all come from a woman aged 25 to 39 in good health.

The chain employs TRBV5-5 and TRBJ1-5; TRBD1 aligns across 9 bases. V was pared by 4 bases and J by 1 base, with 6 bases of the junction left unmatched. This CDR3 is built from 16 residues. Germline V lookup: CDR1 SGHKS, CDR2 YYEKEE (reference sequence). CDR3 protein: CASSPNGQGSNQPQHF. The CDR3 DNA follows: TGTGCCAGCAGCCCAAACGGACAGGGGAGCAATCAGCCCCAGCATTTT. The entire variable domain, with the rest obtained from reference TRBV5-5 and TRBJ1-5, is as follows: DAGVTQSPTHLIKTRGQQVTLRCSPISGHKSVSWYQQVLGQGPQFIFQYYEKEERGRGNFPDRFSARQFPNYSSELNVNALLLGDSALYLCASSPNGQGSNQPQHFGDGTRLSIL.

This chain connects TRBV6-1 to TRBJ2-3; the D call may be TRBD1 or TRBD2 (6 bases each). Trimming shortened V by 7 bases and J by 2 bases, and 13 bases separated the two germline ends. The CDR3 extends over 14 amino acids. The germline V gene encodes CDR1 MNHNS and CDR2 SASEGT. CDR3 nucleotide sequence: TGTGCCAGCACAAACAGGGAGGACACAGATACGCAGTATTTT. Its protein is CASTNREDTDTQYF.

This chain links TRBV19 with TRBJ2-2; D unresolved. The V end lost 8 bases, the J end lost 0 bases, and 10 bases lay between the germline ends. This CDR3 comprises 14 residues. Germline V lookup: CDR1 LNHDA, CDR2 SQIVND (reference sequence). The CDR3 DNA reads TGTGCCAGTCAGGACGGAGCGAACACCGGGGAGCTGTTTTTT. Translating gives CASQDGANTGELFF.

CDR3 sequence reads: CASSSRSGTAFNYGYTF. As DNA, the CDR3 is TGTGCCAGCAGTTCCCGTTCCGGGACAGCTTTTAACTATGGCTACACCTTC. The V call is TRBV27, the J call TRBJ1-2; the match to TRBD1 covers 7 bases. V trimming: 4 bases; J trimming: 1 base; junction bases outside the gene matches: 12. The CDR3 length is 17 residues. Germline V CDR1 and CDR2: MNHEY, SMNVEV (reference sequence).

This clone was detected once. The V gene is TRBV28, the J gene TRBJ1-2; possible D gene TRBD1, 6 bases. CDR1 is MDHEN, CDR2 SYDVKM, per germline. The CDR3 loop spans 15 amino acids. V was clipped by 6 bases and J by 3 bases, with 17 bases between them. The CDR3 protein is CASRTAGTPDYGYTF. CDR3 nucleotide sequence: TGTGCCAGCAGAACAGCCGGGACACCCGACTATGGCTACACCTTC.

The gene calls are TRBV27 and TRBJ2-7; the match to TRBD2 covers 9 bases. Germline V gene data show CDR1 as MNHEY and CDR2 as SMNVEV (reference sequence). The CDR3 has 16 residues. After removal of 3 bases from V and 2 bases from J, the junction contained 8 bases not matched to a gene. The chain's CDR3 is CASSLKVAGAPYEQYF. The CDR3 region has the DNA TGTGCCAGCAGTTTGAAGGTAGCGGGAGCCCCCTACGAGCAGTACTTC.

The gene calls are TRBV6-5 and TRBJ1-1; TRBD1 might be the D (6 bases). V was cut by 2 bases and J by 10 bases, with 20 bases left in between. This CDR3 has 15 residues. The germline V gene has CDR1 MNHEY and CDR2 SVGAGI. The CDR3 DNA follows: TGTGCCAGCAGTTACGGCCCGACAGGCGATACAGGAGCTTTCTTT. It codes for CASSYGPTGDTGAFF.

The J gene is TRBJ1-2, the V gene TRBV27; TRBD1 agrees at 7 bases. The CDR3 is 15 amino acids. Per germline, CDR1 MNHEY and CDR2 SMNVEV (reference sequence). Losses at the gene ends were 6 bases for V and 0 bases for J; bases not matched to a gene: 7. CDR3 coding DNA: TGTGCCAGCAGCCGCTGGACAGGATCTAACTATGGCTACACCTTC. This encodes CASSRWTGSNYGYTF.

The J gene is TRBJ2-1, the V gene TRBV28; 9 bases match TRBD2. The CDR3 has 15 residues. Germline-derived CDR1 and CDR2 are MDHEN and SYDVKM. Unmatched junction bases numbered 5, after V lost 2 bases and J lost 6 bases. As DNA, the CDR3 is TGTGCCAGCAGTTTAATAGCGGGAGTGGCCAATGAGCAGTTCTTC. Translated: CASSLIAGVANEQFF.

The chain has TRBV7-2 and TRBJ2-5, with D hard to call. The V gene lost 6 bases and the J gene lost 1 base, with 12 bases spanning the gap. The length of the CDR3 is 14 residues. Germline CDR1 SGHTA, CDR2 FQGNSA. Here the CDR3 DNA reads TGTGCCAGCAGTCGGCCCTCGGCCCAAGAGACCCAGTACTTC. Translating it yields CASSRPSAQETQYF.

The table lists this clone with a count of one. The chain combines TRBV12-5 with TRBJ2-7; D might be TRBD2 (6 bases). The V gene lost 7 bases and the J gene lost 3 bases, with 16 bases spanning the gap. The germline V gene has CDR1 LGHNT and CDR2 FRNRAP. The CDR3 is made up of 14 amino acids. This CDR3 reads CASAQGLGGYEQYF. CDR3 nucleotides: TGTGCTAGTGCCCAGGGACTGGGGGGCTACGAGCAGTACTTC.

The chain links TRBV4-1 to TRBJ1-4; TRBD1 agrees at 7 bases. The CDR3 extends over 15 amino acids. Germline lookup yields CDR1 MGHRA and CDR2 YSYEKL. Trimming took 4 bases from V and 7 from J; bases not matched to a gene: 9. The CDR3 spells CASSRPGQRGEKLFF. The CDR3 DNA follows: TGCGCCAGCAGCCGGCCGGGACAGAGAGGTGAAAAACTGTTTTTT.

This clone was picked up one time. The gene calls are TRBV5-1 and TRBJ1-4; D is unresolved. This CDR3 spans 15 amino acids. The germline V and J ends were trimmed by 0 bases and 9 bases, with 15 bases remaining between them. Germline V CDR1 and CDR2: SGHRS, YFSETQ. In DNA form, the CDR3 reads TGCGCCAGCAGCTTGGAATCGCAGCCACAAAAAAAACTGTTTTTT. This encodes CASSLESQPQKKLFF.

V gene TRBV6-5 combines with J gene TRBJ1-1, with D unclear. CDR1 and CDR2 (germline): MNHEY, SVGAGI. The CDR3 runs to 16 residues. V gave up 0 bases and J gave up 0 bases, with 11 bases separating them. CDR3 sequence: CASSYSWLNMNTEAFF. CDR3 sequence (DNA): TGTGCCAGCAGTTACTCCTGGCTAAATATGAACACTGAAGCTTTCTTT.

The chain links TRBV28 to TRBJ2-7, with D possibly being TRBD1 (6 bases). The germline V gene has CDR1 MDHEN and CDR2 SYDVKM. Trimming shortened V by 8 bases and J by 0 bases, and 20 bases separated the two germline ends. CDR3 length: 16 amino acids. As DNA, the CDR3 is TGTGCCAGCGATTCCGCTCAGGGGTTTCACTCCTACGAGCAGTACTTC. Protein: CASDSAQGFHSYEQYF.

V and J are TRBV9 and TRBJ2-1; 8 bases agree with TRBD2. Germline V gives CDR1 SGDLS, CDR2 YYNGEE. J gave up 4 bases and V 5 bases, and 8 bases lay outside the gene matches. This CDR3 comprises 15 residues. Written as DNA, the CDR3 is TGTGCCAGCAGTGAGCCGGGACTAGGATACAATGAGCAGTTCTTC. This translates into CASSEPGLGYNEQFF. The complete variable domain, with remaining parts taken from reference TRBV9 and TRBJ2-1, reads DSGVTQTPKHLITATGQRVTLRCSPRSGDLSVYWYQQSLDQGLQFLIQYYNGEERAKGNILERFSAQQFPDLHSELNLSSLELGDSALYFCASSEPGLGYNEQFFGPGTRLTVL.

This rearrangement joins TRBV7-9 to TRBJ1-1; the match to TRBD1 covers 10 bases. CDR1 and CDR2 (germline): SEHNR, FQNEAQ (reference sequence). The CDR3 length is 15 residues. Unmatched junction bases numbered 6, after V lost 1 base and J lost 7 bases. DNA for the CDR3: TGTGCCAGCAGCTTAGGTAGGACAGGGGGATTTGAAGCTTTCTTT. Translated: CASSLGRTGGFEAFF. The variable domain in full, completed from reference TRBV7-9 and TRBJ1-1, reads DTGVSQNPRHKITKRGQNVTFRCDPISEHNRLYWYRQTLGQGPEFLTYFQNEAQLEKSRLLSDRFSAERPKGSFSTLEIQRTEQGDSAMYLCASSLGRTGGFEAFFGQGTRLTVV.

CDR3 loop: CASSRDRGLYEQYF. In nucleotides, the CDR3 is TGTGCCAGCAGCCGGGACAGGGGGCTCTACGAGCAGTACTTC. J is TRBJ2-7 and V is TRBV7-9, with TRBD1 identical over 12 bases. Germline assignment: CDR1 SEHNR and CDR2 FQNEAQ (reference sequence). The CDR3 extends over 14 amino acids. The V segment lost 5 bases and the J segment 3 bases; nucleotides outside the gene matches: 2.

In nucleotides, the CDR3 is TGTGCCATCAGGGAGACAGGGATCCACGAGCAGTACTTC. It specifies CAIRETGIHEQYF. The rearrangement uses TRBV10-3 and TRBJ2-5; 7 bases are shared with TRBD1. With the DNA end fitting TRBJ2-7 better, the J assignment may be wrong. This CDR3 is 13 amino acids long. Germline-derived CDR1 and CDR2 are ENHRY and SYGVKD.

The CDR3 protein is CASSFDRTPPPNTIYF. Written as DNA, the CDR3 is TGTGCCAGCAGTTTTGACAGGACACCACCACCCAACACCATATATTTT. The genes are TRBV28 and TRBJ1-3, with TRBD1 as a possible D gene (6 bases). Trimming took off 3 bases at V and 7 bases at J, with 19 bases between the two ends. CDR1 and CDR2 from the germline V gene are MDHEN and SYDVKM. The CDR3 sequence is 16 residues long.

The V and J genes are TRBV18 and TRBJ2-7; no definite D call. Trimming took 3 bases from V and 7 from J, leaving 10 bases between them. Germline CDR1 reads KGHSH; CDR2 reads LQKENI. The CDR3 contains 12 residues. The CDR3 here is CASSPLSREQYF. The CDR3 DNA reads TGTGCCAGCTCACCTCTCAGTCGAGAGCAGTACTTC.

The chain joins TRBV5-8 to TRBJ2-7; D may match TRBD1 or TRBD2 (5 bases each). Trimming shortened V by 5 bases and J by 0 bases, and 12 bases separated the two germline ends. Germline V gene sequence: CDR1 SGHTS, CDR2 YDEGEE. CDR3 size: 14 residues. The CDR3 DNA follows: TGTGCCAGCAGAAGGGACCAGCCCTCCTACGAGCAGTACTTC. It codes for CASRRDQPSYEQYF.

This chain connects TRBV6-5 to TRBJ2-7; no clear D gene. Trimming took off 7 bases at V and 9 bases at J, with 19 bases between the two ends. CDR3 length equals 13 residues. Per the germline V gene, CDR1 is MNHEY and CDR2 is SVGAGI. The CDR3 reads CASTSPGRVGQYF. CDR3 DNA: TGTGCCAGCACCTCCCCGGGCCGGGTAGGGCAGTACTTC.

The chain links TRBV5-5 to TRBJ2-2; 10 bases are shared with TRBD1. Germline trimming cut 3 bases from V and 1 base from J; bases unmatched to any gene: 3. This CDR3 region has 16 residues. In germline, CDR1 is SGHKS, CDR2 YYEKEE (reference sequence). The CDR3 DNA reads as TGTGCCAGCAGCTGGGGACAGGGGAAGAACACCGGGGAGCTGTTTTTT. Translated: CASSWGQGKNTGELFF. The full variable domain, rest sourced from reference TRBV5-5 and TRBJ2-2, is DAGVTQSPTHLIKTRGQQVTLRCSPISGHKSVSWYQQVLGQGPQFIFQYYEKEERGRGNFPDRFSARQFPNYSSELNVNALLLGDSALYLCASSWGQGKNTGELFFGEGSRLTVL.